The rows below give T cell receptor beta chains drawn from one sample of a study of blood T cells in healthy people across ages. TCRdb passed the 5' RACE reads through MiXCR, listing each CDR3 protein once. The table records some 1 million distinct CDR3 sequences, 40% to 50% of them present only once. Sequencing used blood. These receptors were taken from a woman aged 60-75 years in good health. The CDR3 runs from the conserved cysteine through the conserved F or W. Each record gives: D gene, V gene, J gene, clone size, CDR3 DNA, CDR3 protein. A D gene is named only where the DNA matches it firmly. Expanded clones get a size class; other rows say once, few or many, or leave the size out.

D gene: TRBD1
V gene: TRBV9
J gene: TRBJ2-1
clone size: -
CDR3 DNA: TGTGCCAGCAGCGGACTCAGGGGGCGCGATCCCAATGAGCAGTTCTTC
CDR3 protein: CASSGLRGRDPNEQFF

D gene: -
V gene: TRBV12-3/TRBV12-4
J gene: TRBJ2-5
clone size: -
CDR3 DNA: TGTGCCAGCAGGGGTGGAGAGGGAGAGACCCAGTACTTC
CDR3 protein: CASRGGEGETQYF

D gene: TRBD2
V gene: TRBV7-2
J gene: TRBJ2-5
clone size: -
CDR3 DNA: TGTGCCAGCTCAGGGACTAGCGGGAGGGGTGAGCAGTACTTC
CDR3 protein: CASSGTSGRGEQYF

D gene: TRBD2
V gene: TRBV20-1
J gene: TRBJ2-3
clone size: few
CDR3 DNA: TGCAGTGCTAGTGGCGGGGGGGAGGTTGATACGCAGTATTTT
CDR3 protein: CSASGGGEVDTQYF

D gene: -
V gene: TRBV4-1
J gene: TRBJ2-7
clone size: -
CDR3 DNA: TGCGCCAGCAGCCCCGACAGGAGACCCTACGAGCAGTACTTC
CDR3 protein: CASSPDRRPYEQYF

D gene: -
V gene: TRBV10-2
J gene: TRBJ2-7
clone size: few
CDR3 DNA: TGCGCCAGCAGTGGAAGCGTCGGGAGAACCGTTGGAGCCCAGTACTTC
CDR3 protein: CASSGSVGRTVGAQYF

D gene: TRBD1
V gene: TRBV12-3/TRBV12-4
J gene: TRBJ2-5
clone size: -
CDR3 DNA: TGTGCCAGCAGTTTGACAGGGGGCATCCAAGAGACCCAGTACTTC
CDR3 protein: CASSLTGGIQETQYF

D gene: -
V gene: TRBV24-1
J gene: TRBJ2-3
clone size: few
CDR3 DNA: TGTGCCACCAGAGGAACAGGGTCCGATACGCAGTATTTT
CDR3 protein: CATRGTGSDTQYF

D gene: -
V gene: TRBV7-9
J gene: TRBJ2-7
clone size: many
CDR3 DNA: TGTGCCAGCAGCTTAGTATCGGACACCTACGAGCAGTACTTC
CDR3 protein: CASSLVSDTYEQYF

D gene: TRBD1
V gene: TRBV11-2
J gene: TRBJ2-4
clone size: -
CDR3 DNA: TGTGCCAGCAGCTCCCGGACAGGGGGTGTAAACATTCAGTACTTC
CDR3 protein: CASSSRTGGVNIQYF

D gene: TRBD1
V gene: TRBV7-9
J gene: TRBJ2-2
clone size: -
CDR3 DNA: TGTGCCAGCAGCACACAACCGGGACAGGTTAACACCGGGGAGCTGTTTTTT
CDR3 protein: CASSTQPGQVNTGELFF

D gene: -
V gene: TRBV2
J gene: TRBJ2-3
clone size: -
CDR3 DNA: TGTGCCAGCAGGAGGGGCAGGTACACAGATACGCAGTATTTT
CDR3 protein: CASRRGRYTDTQYF

D gene: -
V gene: TRBV29-1
J gene: TRBJ2-1
clone size: -
CDR3 DNA: TGCAGCGCCATACTACGCAAGAACAATGAGCAGTTCTTC
CDR3 protein: CSAILRKNNEQFF

D gene: -
V gene: TRBV6-5
J gene: TRBJ2-1
clone size: -
CDR3 DNA: TGTGCCAGCAGTTCTTTATCTAGCTCCTACAATGAGCAGTTCTTC
CDR3 protein: CASSSLSSSYNEQFF

D gene: -
V gene: TRBV4-1
J gene: TRBJ2-5
clone size: few
CDR3 DNA: TGCGCCAGCAGCCAAGATTCGTTGCAGGATCGCGAGACCCAGTACTTC
CDR3 protein: CASSQDSLQDRETQYF

D gene: -
V gene: TRBV14
J gene: TRBJ1-4
clone size: -
CDR3 DNA: TGTGCCAGCAGCCAATTGGGGGGCCCGAATGAAAAACTGTTTTTT
CDR3 protein: CASSQLGGPNEKLFF

D gene: TRBD2
V gene: TRBV5-1
J gene: TRBJ2-1
clone size: -
CDR3 DNA: TGCGCCAGCAAGGGACTAGCGGGAAACAATGAGCAGTTCTTC
CDR3 protein: CASKGLAGNNEQFF

D gene: -
V gene: TRBV6-6
J gene: TRBJ1-4
clone size: few
CDR3 DNA: TGTGCCAGCTCTGGCTCGGCGAGGGAAAAACTGTTTTTT
CDR3 protein: CASSGSAREKLFF

D gene: TRBD2
V gene: TRBV11-2
J gene: TRBJ2-5
clone size: -
CDR3 DNA: TGTGCCAGCAGCCGCAGGGCGGGGCTAGCGGGAGTAGAGACCCAGTACTTC
CDR3 protein: CASSRRAGLAGVETQYF

D gene: TRBD1
V gene: TRBV6-6
J gene: TRBJ2-3
clone size: -
CDR3 DNA: TGTGCCAGCAACCGACAGGGGGGCACAGATACGCAGTATTTT
CDR3 protein: CASNRQGGTDTQYF

D gene: -
V gene: TRBV6-6
J gene: TRBJ2-3
clone size: -
CDR3 DNA: TGTGCCAGCAGTTACTCGCAGGGGGGGCGCACAGATACGCAGTATTTT
CDR3 protein: CASSYSQGGRTDTQYF

D gene: -
V gene: TRBV4-1
J gene: TRBJ1-2
clone size: -
CDR3 DNA: TGCGCCAGCAGCCACGGACAGAGGGCTAACTATGGCTACACCTTC
CDR3 protein: CASSHGQRANYGYTF

D gene: -
V gene: TRBV7-6
J gene: TRBJ2-2
clone size: -
CDR3 DNA: TGTGCCAGCCGCCCTCCTACGGGGAACACCGGGGAGCTGTTTTTT
CDR3 protein: CASRPPTGNTGELFF

D gene: TRBD2
V gene: TRBV7-8
J gene: TRBJ2-7
clone size: -
CDR3 DNA: TGTGCCAGCAGCATTCGCATTGGTCGTCTAGCGGCCTACGAGCAGTACTTC
CDR3 protein: CASSIRIGRLAAYEQYF

D gene: TRBD1
V gene: TRBV25-1
J gene: TRBJ1-2
clone size: -
CDR3 DNA: TGTGCCAGCCGAAGGACAGGGGGCAGGTATGGCTACACCTTC
CDR3 protein: CASRRTGGRYGYTF

D gene: -
V gene: TRBV5-1
J gene: TRBJ2-7
clone size: few
CDR3 DNA: TGCGCCAGCAGCTTGGGAACCGGGACCGCGGAGCAGTACTTC
CDR3 protein: CASSLGTGTAEQYF

D gene: TRBD2
V gene: TRBV12-3/TRBV12-4
J gene: TRBJ2-7
clone size: -
CDR3 DNA: TGTGCCAGCAGCAAAACCCTGGGACTAGCGGGAGGAGTTTCCTACGAGCAGTACTTC
CDR3 protein: CASSKTLGLAGGVSYEQYF

D gene: -
V gene: TRBV29-1
J gene: TRBJ2-2
clone size: few
CDR3 DNA: TGCAGCGCCGCAGCGGCTACAACCGGGGAGCTGTTTTTT
CDR3 protein: CSAAAATTGELFF

D gene: TRBD2
V gene: TRBV20-1
J gene: TRBJ2-7
clone size: -
CDR3 DNA: TGCAGTGCTGGGGGTCCCGGACTAGCATCCTACGAGCAGTACTTC
CDR3 protein: CSAGGPGLASYEQYF

D gene: TRBD1
V gene: TRBV28
J gene: TRBJ1-1
clone size: once
CDR3 DNA: TGTGCCAGCAGCCAGGGGGTCATGAACACTGAAGCTTTCTTT
CDR3 protein: CASSQGVMNTEAFF

D gene: -
V gene: TRBV20-1
J gene: TRBJ1-1
clone size: -
CDR3 DNA: TGCAGTGCTAGAGATACCACAGGGACCACTGAAGCTTTCTTT
CDR3 protein: CSARDTTGTTEAFF

D gene: -
V gene: TRBV20-1
J gene: TRBJ1-2
clone size: few
CDR3 DNA: TGCAGTGCAAGATACGGGGTGCTGGGCTACACCTTC
CDR3 protein: CSARYGVLGYTF

D gene: -
V gene: TRBV9
J gene: TRBJ2-1
clone size: few
CDR3 DNA: TGTGCCAGCAGCGGGGTAAGCAGGGGTCTCGACAATGAGCAGTTCTTC
CDR3 protein: CASSGVSRGLDNEQFF

D gene: TRBD2
V gene: TRBV6-5
J gene: TRBJ2-1
clone size: few
CDR3 DNA: TGTGCCAGCAGTTCGGCGGGAGTGGCGTTCTTC
CDR3 protein: CASSSAGVAFF

D gene: -
V gene: TRBV4-2
J gene: TRBJ2-1
clone size: few
CDR3 DNA: TGTGCCAGCAACCGCGAGCGGACCTACAATGAGCAGTTCTTC
CDR3 protein: CASNRERTYNEQFF

D gene: -
V gene: TRBV7-2
J gene: TRBJ1-1
clone size: -
CDR3 DNA: TGTGCCAGCAGCTTCCCCAGTTATCACACTGAAGCTTTCTTT
CDR3 protein: CASSFPSYHTEAFF

D gene: TRBD1
V gene: TRBV29-1
J gene: TRBJ2-5
clone size: -
CDR3 DNA: TGCAGCGCAGGGGACAGGGGGTATTGGGAGACCCAGTACTTC
CDR3 protein: CSAGDRGYWETQYF

D gene: -
V gene: TRBV4-2
J gene: TRBJ2-4
clone size: -
CDR3 DNA: TGTGCCAGCAGTCCCGACCCGGGCGGGGCCAAAAACATTCAGTACTTC
CDR3 protein: CASSPDPGGAKNIQYF